The sequence of this T cell receptor beta chain was determined in a study of blood T cell repertoires in COVID-19. Study at large: Researchers got acute and convalescent COVID-19 samples from the United States, Italy and Spain. The cDNA or gDNA used as material had been derived from T cells, B-cell-depleted T cells, or PBMCs.

CDR1 is MDHEN and CDR2 is SYDVKM in the germline V gene. V was trimmed by 3 bases and J by 0 bases, leaving 15 bases between them. This CDR3 is 16 amino acids long. In the source study's methods: Reference gene primer amplification gave nucleated cell count estimates. The table came from immunoSEQ multiplex PCR; TCRdb's copy has only in-frame clones and leaves some out. That table supplies the V and J calls and clone size; D and trimming were determined from the DNA. This table has 200,000 to 250,000 clones, about 88% appearing once. The source material was peripheral blood. The sequence was obtained from a man aged 50 to 60 who had recovered from COVID-19. The chain combines TRBV28 with TRBJ2-7; the D is unclear. The DNA for the CDR3 is TGTGCCAGCAGTTTGTACAGACACCCGACCTCCTACGAGCAGTACTTC. Protein sequence: CASSLYRHPTSYEQYF.